A single sample is the source of the 10 T cell receptor beta chains below, sequenced in a study of T cells after posttransplantation cyclophosphamide. Sequencing was performed with immunoSEQ multiplex PCR; in TCRdb, only in-frame clones are kept and a portion is missing. Singletons are absent from the sample, which has 30,000 to 45,000 clones. Sequenced sample: PBMCs. These TCRs come from a girl between 10 and 17 years old in good health, CMV-negative, and a related stem cell transplant donor.

This clone appeared a few times. The chain employs TRBV4-2 and TRBJ1-2, with 8 bases identical to TRBD1. V lost 5 bases, J lost 7 bases, and 6 bases stayed unmatched. The CDR3 runs 13 residues. Germline CDR1 LGHNA, CDR2 YNFKEQ. Here the CDR3 reads CASSLDRVGGYTF. CDR3 nucleotides: TGTGCCAGCAGCTTGGACAGGGTAGGTGGCTACACCTTC.

The chain employs TRBV2 and TRBJ2-5; no reliable D call. Germline V gene data show CDR1 as SNHLY and CDR2 as FYNNEI. There are 15 residues in the CDR3. Trimming left V 2 bases short and J 2 bases short, with 12 bases between. The CDR3 nucleotides are TGTGCCAGCAGTGAAACGACTGAACAACAAGAGACCCAGTACTTC. Amino acid sequence: CASSETTEQQETQYF.

This clone was seen many times. V and J are TRBV2 and TRBJ2-1, with D perhaps matching TRBD1 (6 bases). Germline V gene lookup returns CDR1 SNHLY and CDR2 FYNNEI. Between the trimmed V and J ends, which lost 7 bases and 10 bases, there was a span of 17 bases. The CDR3 covers 13 residues. CDR3 nucleotides: TGTGCCAGCACCTTAACAGGGCCTCGGGAGCAGTTCTTC. Translation: CASTLTGPREQFF.

As to this clone: This may come from a read error, since a much larger clone is one base off. V and J are TRBV7-3 and TRBJ2-5; weak D call: TRBD2 (6 bases). The CDR3 is made up of 15 amino acids. CDR1 and CDR2 (germline): SGHTA, FQGTGA. V was trimmed by 4 bases and J by 9 bases, leaving 21 bases between them. CDR3 sequence (DNA): TGTGCCAGCAGCTCGTCGAGGCAAGCGGGTGGGGCCCAGTACTTC. Residues: CASSSSRQAGGAQYF. The variable domain in full, with the rest retrieved from reference TRBV7-3 and TRBJ2-5, is GAGVSQTPSNKVTEKGKYVELRCDPISGHTALYWYRQSLGQGPEFLIYFQGTGAADDSGLPNDRFFAVRPEGSVSTLKIQRTERGDSAVYLCASSSSRQAGGAQYFGPGTRLLVL.

The chain employs TRBV30 and TRBJ1-6, with TRBD1 matching over 7 bases. V lost 3 bases and J lost 8; bases outside the gene matches: 4. Germline CDR1 is GTSNPN and CDR2 is SVGIG (reference sequence). The CDR3 loop spans 13 amino acids. The CDR3 nucleotides are TGTGCCTGGAGCCAGGGGGTGGATTCACCCCTCCACTTT. This gives the protein CAWSQGVDSPLHF.

There are many counts of this clone. The chain carries TRBV10-2 and TRBJ2-3, with D perhaps matching TRBD2 (6 bases). The CDR3 covers 12 residues. CDR1 is WSHSY, CDR2 SAAADI, per germline. Trimming removed 6 bases from V and 6 bases from J, with 10 bases in between. The CDR3 loop is CASSPEGDTQYF. The CDR3 DNA sequence: TGCGCCAGCAGCCCGGAGGGGGATACGCAGTATTTT.

This clone was detected many times. The gene calls are TRBV6-6 and TRBJ2-3, with a tentative D call TRBD1 (5 bases). Germline CDR1 MNHNY, CDR2 SVGAGI (reference sequence). Trimming pared 2 bases from V and 2 bases from J, leaving 8 bases between. The CDR3 runs to 14 residues. CDR3 loop: CASSYMTATDTQYF. The DNA of the CDR3 is TGTGCCAGCAGTTACATGACAGCCACAGATACGCAGTATTTT.

The table lists this clone with many counts. The V and J genes are TRBV6-1 and TRBJ1-1; 7 bases are shared with TRBD1. This CDR3 spans 15 amino acids. Germline V gene data show CDR1 as MNHNS and CDR2 as SASEGT. After removal of 4 bases from V and 7 bases from J, the junction contained 12 bases not matched to a gene. In nucleotides, the CDR3 is TGTGCCAGCAGTGTTGGACAGGTGGTAATAAGTGAAGCTTTCTTT. Protein: CASSVGQVVISEAFF.

This clone appeared a few times. The chain combines TRBV27 with TRBJ2-7, with 11 positions matching TRBD2. V shed 4 bases, J shed 2 bases, and the junction held 4 bases outside the gene matches. Germline loops: CDR1 MNHEY, CDR2 SMNVEV (reference sequence). The CDR3 length is 15 residues. CDR3 loop: CASSSGLAGAYEQYF. The CDR3 region has the DNA TGTGCCAGCAGTTCAGGACTAGCGGGTGCCTACGAGCAGTACTTC.

This clone was observed at least ten times. This chain joins TRBV6-1 and TRBJ1-5; no firm D call. The CDR3 length is 15 residues. Germline CDR1 is MNHNS and CDR2 is SASEGT. V lost 3 bases to trimming and J lost 3 bases, with 12 bases between them. This CDR3 reads CASSDSGFSNQPQHF. The CDR3 region has the DNA TGTGCCAGCAGTGACTCCGGGTTTTCCAATCAGCCCCAGCATTTT.